Given below is one TCR beta chain in context. The CDR3 length is 15 residues. Germline V gives CDR1 MNHEY, CDR2 SVGEGT. Trimming cost V 2 bases and J 3 bases; bases outside gene matches: 6. This sample was included in a study of control samples from healthy donors and cancer patients. Sequencing used immunoSEQ multiplex PCR; TCRdb keeps in-frame clones, though not all of them. Of about 70,000 clones in the sample, 84% were seen once. The clonotype comes from a man aged 50-59 years in good health. This chain uses TRBV6-2 or TRBV6-3 with TRBJ2-7; 8 nucleotides match TRBD2. The specimen sequenced was blood. This CDR3 reads CASSYVAGRDYEQYF. The CDR3 nucleotides are TGTGCCAGCAGTTACGTAGCGGGAAGGGACTACGAGCAGTACTTC.